The source of this T cell receptor (beta chain) is a study of blood T cell repertoires in COVID-19 (TCRdb year 2020). Describing the broader study: Samples from collaborators originated in the United States, Italy and Spain and spanned both the acute and convalescent phases of COVID-19. The material from the prospective study consisted of cDNA or gDNA derived from T cells, B-cell-depleted T cells, or PBMCs. A freely available public database, intended as a resource for researchers studying the immune response to SARS-CoV-2, is where the repertoires were released. Subjects who had been exposed to COVID-19, were actively infected with it, or had recovered from it provided the deeply sampled blood TCRbeta repertoires that made up the dataset. Where available, HLA class I and class II types were taken from metadata supplied by the sample provider and were not determined by assay-based typing. The sample metadata nearly always contained a de-identified subject ID, COVID-19 status, age in years and sex. Samples came from the ongoing ImmuneRACE study (first 160 participants) plus 1,254 subjects from 6 global collaborators.

Each collaborating institution followed its own protocols to collect whole blood in K2EDTA tubes. For TCRbeta analysis, collaborators shipped samples as frozen whole blood, isolated PBMCs, or DNA extracted from either of those sample types. CDR1 and CDR2 were assigned from the germline V gene as SQVTM and ANQGSEA. V has 5 bases trimmed and J has 3 bases trimmed; junction bases matching no gene number 2. The CDR3 sequence holds 13 residues, the cysteine and phenylalanine included. Left in the record is the CDR3 DNA by itself, 39 bases read in frame from the first base. Note on this clone: It lacks a known antigen. One base away there is no much larger clone; base qualities are not given.

What the study reported, not specific to this receptor: The amount of clinical and demographic metadata varied by source and participant and was provided uncurated.

TCRbeta CDR3 regions were amplified from genomic DNA by means of the immunoSEQ Assay, a bias-controlled multiplex PCR. In the authors' own workflow: Nucleated cell counts per sample were estimated from amplification of reference gene primers within the assay. Sequence reads were collapsed and filtered to measure the absolute abundance of every unique TCRbeta CDR3 rearrangement. For each sample, productive Simpson clonality was calculated by taking the square root of Simpson's diversity index across productive rearrangements. In its TCRdb copy, this immuneACCESS table keeps in-frame sequences only and misses some clones. Where compared with another copy, unresolved V genes explain less than half of these, and the others have no known cause. V and J calls and clone size come straight from that table; D and trimming were deduced from the DNA. Here the sample has about 56,000 clones; roughly 84% occur a single time. 13% of the sample belongs to the ten largest clones.

The sequence links TRBV29-1 to TRBJ1-5; TRBD1 fits 9 bases in the junction. The sample taken for sequencing was peripheral blood. This TCR was recovered from an elderly woman with acute or convalescent COVID-19. CDR3 protein: CSVRQGVNQPQHF. The DNA sequence follows: TGCAGCGTTCGACAGGGGGTCAATCAGCCCCAGCATTTT.